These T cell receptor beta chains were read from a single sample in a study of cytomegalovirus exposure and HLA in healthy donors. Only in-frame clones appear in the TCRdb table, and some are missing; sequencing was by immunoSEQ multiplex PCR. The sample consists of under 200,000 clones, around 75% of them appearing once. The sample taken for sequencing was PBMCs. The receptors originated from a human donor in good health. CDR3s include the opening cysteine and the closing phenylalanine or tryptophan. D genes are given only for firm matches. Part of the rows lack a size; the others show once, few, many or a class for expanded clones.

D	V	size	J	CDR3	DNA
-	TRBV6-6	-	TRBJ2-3	CASTISGSTDTQYF	TGTGCCAGCACAATATCCGGTAGCACAGATACGCAGTATTTT
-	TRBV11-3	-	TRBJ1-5	CASSLDSEGPRPQHF	TGTGCCAGCAGCTTAGATTCGGAGGGACCTCGGCCCCAGCATTTT
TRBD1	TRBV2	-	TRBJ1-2	CASRRQGTYGYTF	TGTGCCAGCAGGAGACAGGGGACCTATGGCTACACCTTC
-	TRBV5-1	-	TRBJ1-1	CASSLLAGTRMNTEAFF	TGCGCCAGCAGCCTTCTGGCCGGGACACGGATGAACACTGAAGCTTTCTTT
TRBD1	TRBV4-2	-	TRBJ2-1	CASSQGTDRGNEQFF	TGTGCCAGCAGCCAAGGAACCGACAGGGGCAATGAGCAGTTCTTC
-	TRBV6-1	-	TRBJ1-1	CASSSDSREAFF	TGTGCCAGCAGTTCGGACAGTCGTGAAGCTTTCTTT
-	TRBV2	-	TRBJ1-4	CANAREAEEKLFF	TGTGCCAACGCCCGGGAGGCGGAGGAAAAACTGTTTTTT
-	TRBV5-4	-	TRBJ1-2	CASSLETPYGYTF	TGTGCCAGCAGCTTGGAAACTCCCTATGGCTACACCTTC
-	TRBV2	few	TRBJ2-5	CASVGGLQETQYF	TGTGCCAGCGTCGGAGGGTTACAAGAGACCCAGTACTTC
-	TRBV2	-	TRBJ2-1	CASSESQGLNEQFF	TGTGCCAGCAGTGAAAGTCAGGGGTTGAATGAGCAGTTCTTC
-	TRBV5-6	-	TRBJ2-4	CASSLVPRDIQYF	TGTGCCAGCAGCTTGGTTCCGAGGGACATTCAGTACTTC
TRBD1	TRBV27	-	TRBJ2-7	CASSPYRGREQYF	TGTGCCAGCAGTCCTTACAGGGGGCGCGAGCAGTACTTC
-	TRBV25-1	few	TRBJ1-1	CASSDYNRGQAFF	TGTGCCAGCAGTGACTATAACCGGGGTCAAGCTTTCTTT
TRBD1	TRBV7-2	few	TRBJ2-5	CASSLAGRTGGGQETQYF	TGTGCCAGCAGCTTGGCGGGGAGGACAGGGGGAGGCCAAGAGACCCAGTACTTC
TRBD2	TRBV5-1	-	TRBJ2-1	CASSQNLAGGTANEQFF	TGCGCCAGCAGCCAAAACCTAGCGGGGGGGACCGCGAATGAGCAGTTCTTC
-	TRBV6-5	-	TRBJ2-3	CASSQSTDTQYF	TGTGCCAGCAGTCAAAGCACAGATACGCAGTATTTT
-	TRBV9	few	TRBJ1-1	CASSVGGGPTEAFF	TGTGCCAGCAGCGTAGGGGGGGGACCGACTGAAGCTTTCTTT
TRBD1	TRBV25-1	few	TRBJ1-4	CASSAIRTGSEKLFF	TGTGCCAGCAGTGCGATTCGGACAGGGTCGGAAAAACTGTTTTTT
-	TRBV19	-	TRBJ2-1	CASSIDGWARAYNEQFF	TGTGCCAGTAGTATAGATGGATGGGCCAGGGCTTACAATGAGCAGTTCTTC
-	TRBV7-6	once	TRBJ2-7	CASSFRSGQTYEQYF	TGTGCCAGCAGCTTTAGATCCGGACAGACCTACGAGCAGTACTTC
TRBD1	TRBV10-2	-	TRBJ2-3	CARIFTGGGTDTQYF	TGCGCCAGAATTTTCACAGGGGGCGGCACAGATACGCAGTATTTT
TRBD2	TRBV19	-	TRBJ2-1	CASSREGQKNNEQFF	TGTGCCAGTAGCCGGGAGGGACAAAAGAACAATGAGCAGTTCTTC
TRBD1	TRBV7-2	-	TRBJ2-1	CASSVIQGNEQFF	TGTGCCAGCAGCGTAATACAGGGGAATGAGCAGTTCTTC
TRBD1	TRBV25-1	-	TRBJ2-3	CASSSPPGQSIRTDTQYF	TGTGCCAGCAGTAGTCCCCCGGGACAGTCAATCCGCACAGATACGCAGTATTTT
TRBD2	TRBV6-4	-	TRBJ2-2	CASSPSGTGELFF	TGTGCCAGCAGTCCTAGCGGTACCGGGGAGCTGTTTTTT
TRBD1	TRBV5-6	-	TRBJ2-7	CASSRGQGRSYEQYF	TGTGCCAGCAGCCGAGGACAGGGTCGGTCCTACGAGCAGTACTTC
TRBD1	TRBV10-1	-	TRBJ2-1	CASSERRDRSSRKNEQFF	TGCGCCAGCAGTGAGCGCAGGGACAGGAGTTCAAGAAAGAATGAGCAGTTCTTC
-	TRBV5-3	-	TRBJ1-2	CARSSPGGQFYGYTF	TGTGCCAGAAGTTCCCCCGGAGGACAGTTCTATGGCTACACCTTC
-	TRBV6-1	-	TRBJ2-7	CASSEHIGASYEQYF	TGTGCCAGCAGTGAACATATAGGGGCCAGCTACGAGCAGTACTTC